This TCR beta chain was captured in a study of neoadjuvant nivolumab and ipilimumab in lung cancer. In the study overall: Patients got nivolumab 3 mg/kg on days 1, 15 and 29; combination added ipilimumab 1 mg/kg day 1.

Study-level results: From pretherapy to surgery, tumor richness and clonality rose with dual therapy. Resected-tumor TCR richness correlated positively with pretherapy blood richness.

The repertoire was sequenced with immunoSEQ multiplex PCR; TCRdb's copy has only in-frame clones and lacks some. In the table there are 24,000 or so clones, roughly 80% of which are singletons. This CDR3 spans 13 amino acids. Between the trimmed V and J ends, which lost 4 bases and 1 base, there was a span of 7 bases. Germline V gene data show CDR1 as LNHDA and CDR2 as SQIVND (reference sequence). About this clone itself: Its target is not known.

The source is an adult with non-small cell lung cancer. The starting material was peripheral blood, obtained before neoadjuvant nivolumab, alone or with ipilimumab. The chain combines TRBV19 with TRBJ2-5; D call uncertain. CDR3 protein: CASSKWIQETQYF. As DNA, the CDR3 is TGTGCCAGTAGTAAATGGATCCAAGAGACCCAGTACTTC.